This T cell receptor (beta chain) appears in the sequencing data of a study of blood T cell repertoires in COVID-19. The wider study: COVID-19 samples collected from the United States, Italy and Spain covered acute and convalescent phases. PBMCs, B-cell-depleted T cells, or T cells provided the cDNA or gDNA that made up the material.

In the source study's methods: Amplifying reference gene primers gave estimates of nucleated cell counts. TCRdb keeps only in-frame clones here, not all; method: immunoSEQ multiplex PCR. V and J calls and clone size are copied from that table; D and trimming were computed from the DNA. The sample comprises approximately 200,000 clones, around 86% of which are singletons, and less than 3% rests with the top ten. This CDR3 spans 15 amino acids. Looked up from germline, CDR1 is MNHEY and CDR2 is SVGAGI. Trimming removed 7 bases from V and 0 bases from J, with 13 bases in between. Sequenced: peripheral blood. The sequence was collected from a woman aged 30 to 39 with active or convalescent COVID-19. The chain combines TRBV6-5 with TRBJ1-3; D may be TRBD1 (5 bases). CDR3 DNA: TGTGCCAGCACTAACCTCAGGGCCTCTGGAAACACCATATATTTT. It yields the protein CASTNLRASGNTIYF.